The 9 T cell receptor beta chains given below trace back to one sample, sequenced in a study of CD8+ T cells in alopecia areata. cDNA reverse transcribed from extracted RNA served as the sequencing template. Sequenced by immunoSEQ multiplex PCR; TCRdb stores in-frame clones only, minus some. Found here are around 270,000 clones, 58% of them singletons; the top ten hold under 2%. Treatment meaning: oral pan-JAK inhibitor, 5-10 mg twice daily. The sample consisted of CD4+ T cells sorted from blood, taken at week 24, from a patient treated with tofacitinib. All receptors come from a human donor with alopecia areata.

This clone was counted between two and nine times. Other nucleotide sequences in the sample specify the same CDR3. The V gene is TRBV6-5, the J gene TRBJ1-5; 8 bases match TRBD1. With V trimmed by 4 bases and J by 6 bases, 5 bases remained unmatched. Germline CDR1 MNHEY, CDR2 SVGAGI. This CDR3 region has 14 residues. The CDR3 protein is CASSLTGAGQPQHF. The CDR3 region has the DNA TGTGCCAGCAGTTTGACAGGGGCTGGTCAGCCCCAGCATTTT.

This chain links TRBV29-1 with TRBJ2-7, with D maybe TRBD1 (6 bases). V dropped 4 bases and J dropped 2 bases, with 18 bases sitting between them. Germline CDR1 SQVTM, CDR2 ANQGSEA. This CDR3 is 15 amino acids long. The CDR3 coding sequence is TGCAGCGTTGGCAGGGGACCCACTCCAGCCTACGAGCAGTACTTC. Translating it yields CSVGRGPTPAYEQYF.

This rearrangement joins TRBV5-1 to TRBJ1-3; D is perhaps TRBD1 (5 bases). This CDR3 comprises 15 residues. Germline V gives CDR1 SGHRS, CDR2 YFSETQ. V lost 2 bases, J lost 0 bases, and 9 bases lay in between. DNA for the CDR3: TGCGCCAGCAGCTTATCGACAGACTCTGGAAACACCATATATTTT. This gives the protein CASSLSTDSGNTIYF.

The table lists this clone with a few counts. The chain recombines TRBV9 with TRBJ2-5; TRBD2 might be the D (6 bases). V dropped 0 bases and J dropped 1 base, with 13 bases sitting between them. CDR3 length: 16 residues. The germline V gene has CDR1 SGDLS and CDR2 YYNGEE. The CDR3 DNA follows: TGTGCCAGCAGCGTAGCGGCAGGGAGGAGCCAAGAGACCCAGTACTTC. Amino acid sequence: CASSVAAGRSQETQYF.

The V and J genes are TRBV9 and TRBJ1-1; 7 bases are shared with TRBD1. The CDR3 consists of 15 residues. The junction had 6 bases not matched to a gene; V was cut back by 2 bases and J by 2 bases. The germline V gene encodes CDR1 SGDLS and CDR2 YYNGEE. The CDR3 region has the DNA TGTGCCAGCAGCGTCCCGGACAGGATTAACACTGAAGCTTTCTTT. Amino acids: CASSVPDRINTEAFF.

The CDR3 sequence: CASSPRGLGSTEQYF. CDR3 in DNA: TGTGCCAGCAGCCCCCGAGGTCTGGGGTCCACCGAGCAGTACTTC. The rearrangement links TRBV7-2 to TRBJ2-7; no clear D. Germline lookup yields CDR1 SGHTA and CDR2 FQGNSA. V was pared by 5 bases and J by 6 bases, with 20 bases between. The CDR3 consists of 15 residues.

J is TRBJ2-1 and V is TRBV28; 7 bases line up with TRBD2. V shed 1 base, J shed 0 bases, and the junction held 3 bases outside the gene matches. Germline V gene lookup returns CDR1 MDHEN and CDR2 SYDVKM. This CDR3 has 16 residues. This chain's CDR3 is CASSLYGGGSYNEQFF. The CDR3 DNA is TGTGCCAGCAGTTTATATGGGGGGGGCTCCTACAATGAGCAGTTCTTC.

This clone was detected only a few times. The chain is built from TRBV5-5 and TRBJ2-3; no firm D call. The CDR3 loop spans 14 amino acids. With 2 bases removed from V and 7 bases from J, the gap between germline ends came to 14 bases. From germline, CDR1 is SGHKS and CDR2 YYEKEE (reference sequence). The CDR3, as DNA: TGTGCCAGCAGCTTAAGGCGTGGCGAGAATACGCAGTATTTT. Amino acids: CASSLRRGENTQYF.

This chain links TRBV29-1 with TRBJ1-3, with TRBD1 matching 7 bases. Germline V lookup: CDR1 SQVTM, CDR2 ANQGSEA. CDR3 length: 13 residues. J gave up 2 bases and V 7 bases, and 5 bases lay outside the gene matches. CDR3: CSATTGPGNTIYF. The CDR3 DNA sequence: TGCAGCGCTACGACAGGGCCTGGAAACACCATATATTTT.